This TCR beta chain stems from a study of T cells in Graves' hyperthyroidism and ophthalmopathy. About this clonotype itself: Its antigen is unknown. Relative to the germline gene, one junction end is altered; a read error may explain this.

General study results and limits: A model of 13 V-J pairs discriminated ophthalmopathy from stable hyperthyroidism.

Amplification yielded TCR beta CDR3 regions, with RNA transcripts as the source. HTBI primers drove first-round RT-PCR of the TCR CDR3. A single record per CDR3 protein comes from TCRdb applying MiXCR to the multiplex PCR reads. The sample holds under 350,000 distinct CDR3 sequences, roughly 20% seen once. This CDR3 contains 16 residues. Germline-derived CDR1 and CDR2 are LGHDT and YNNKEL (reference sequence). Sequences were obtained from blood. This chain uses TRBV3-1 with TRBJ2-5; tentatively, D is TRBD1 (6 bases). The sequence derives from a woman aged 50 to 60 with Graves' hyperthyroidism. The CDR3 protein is CVSSKGVGAVQETQYF. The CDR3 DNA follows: TGTGTCAGCAGCAAGGGGGTGGGGGCGGTCCAAGAGACCCAGTACTTC.